Included here is one T cell receptor beta chain sequence, with context. This clone was recorded only once. The specificity of this receptor is unknown. No qualities accompany the bases; no much larger clone lies one base away. The cohort consisted of some 670 healthy bone marrow donors. All cohort members were sampled while nominally healthy, although unrecorded immune exposures were likely present. The donor tested CMV seronegative, placing the donor among the 350 or so seronegative members of the cohort. A peripheral blood sample was provided by each donor, and peripheral blood mononuclear cells were used for TCR beta sequencing. Genomic DNA extraction from the blood cell samples was performed with the Qiagen DNeasy Blood Extraction Kit. The sample belongs to a study of cytomegalovirus exposure and HLA in healthy donors (dated by TCRdb to the late 2010s). Some background on the complete study: An earlier analysis of approximately 590 of the donors reported about 250 Gb of sequence data and some 100 million unique TCR beta sequences from about 179 million T cells. An early release covering 500 to 750 HLA-typed donors comprised 300 to 350 gigabases of sequencing data and around 80 million unique TCR sequences. Of the 300 to 500 genotyped donors, 81% were placed in the genetic ancestry cluster associated with self-reported Caucasian donors. The study was designed to test whether signatures of past pathogen exposure could be identified by cataloging public T cell receptors. Using immunosequencing, the study profiled T cell repertoires from approximately 700 subjects and related those repertoires to cytomegalovirus serostatus. Besides the first cohort of 666 subjects, a separate validation cohort made up of over a hundred different subjects was used. To predict cytomegalovirus infection status, the study combined high-throughput TCR immunosequencing, statistical association of individual TCRs with disease status, and machine learning. In a later analysis, previously published TCR beta repertoires from about 670 donors were re-analyzed and high-resolution HLA genotyping was added so that TCR occurrence patterns could be studied. Rather than drawing on any new phenotypic data, the later analysis identified candidate immune exposures from TCR beta sequences and the way those sequences occurred across donors. To decide whether each TCR beta V gene segment behaved as functional or pseudogenic, an earlier analysis of fewer than 750 of the donors relied on high-throughput TCR beta sequencing. Donor age, sex, ethnicity and CMV serostatus were compiled together with the repertoire data. In a later genetic analysis, genome-wide SNP genotypes for about 55% of the roughly 700 donors were used, and that subset was treated as a discovery cohort. All discovery cohort repertoires had been generated on a single sequencing platform. Class I and class II HLA loci were covered by the typing at four-digit resolution. Typing coverage varied by locus: roughly 629-640 donors for A, B, C, DRB1 and DQB1; more than 500 for DQA1; 600 to 610 for DPA1; around 490 for DPB1. About 5 DR-DQ haplotypes were handled as single units for association and clustering, since linkage in the cohort was strong. Among some 410 genotyped donors of the cohort, an average of approximately 250,000 unique TCR beta nucleotide sequences were sequenced per donor, roughly a sixth of them non-productive.

CDR1 DFQATT and CDR2 SNEGSKA are derived from the germline V gene (reference sequence). CDR3 length: 11 amino acids, cysteine to phenylalanine. Only the CDR3 part of the read is kept: 33 bases, read in frame from the first base. V is shortened by 6 bases, J by 12 bases, and the region joining them spans 15 bases. The library was made by the immunoSEQ multiplex PCR assay. For the multiplex PCR, a mixture combining 60 forward primers for TCR Vbeta segments and 13 reverse primers for TCR Jbeta segments was used. Amplification of the CDR3 region of rearranged TCR beta genes was performed with a multiplex PCR assay on genomic DNA. On the Illumina HiSeq System, the amplified TCR beta libraries were sequenced as 87-base-pair reads. The authors processed their data as follows. A later analysis counted some 80 million unique TCR beta chains across the 670 or so repertoires, and 10 million to 11 million of these chains were shared by at least two donors. Raw reads were error-corrected and collapsed into unique sequences with a nearest-neighbor algorithm that merged closely related sequences to remove PCR and sequencing errors. To assign V, D and J gene segments, CDR3 sequences were aligned to IMGT reference sequences. For a sequence to be retained, a match of at least six nucleotides was required to both a V gene segment and a J gene segment. Rearrangements were classified as productive when the CDR3 lacked stop codons and remained in frame with V and J, and all other rearrangements were classified as non-productive. CDR3 was defined according to IMGT convention as the region running from the second conserved V-encoded cysteine to the conserved J-encoded phenylalanine. The earlier analysis of more than 450 of the donors excluded sequences that lacked an unambiguous match to a single V gene segment. In an earlier analysis of several hundred of the donors, V segments were called functional above 56.7% productive rearrangements and were called segregating when the between-donor standard deviation exceeded 5%. To diagnose cytomegalovirus status from the catalog of TCR beta chain sequences, a statistical classification framework was built. V and J gene assignment, in a later analysis, came from comparing TCR nucleotide sequences with IMGT/GENE-DB human TR gene sequences. A later analysis assigned CDR3 sequences and most-parsimonious VDJ recombination scenarios with the TCRdist pipeline. In a later analysis, each TCR beta chain was defined by its CDR3 amino acid sequence together with its V-gene family, and reads lacking a unique V-gene family were excluded. A later analysis removed 592 highly shared, low-generation-probability nucleotide sequences to deal with suspected cross-contamination and a sequencing artifact. In a later analysis, a clonal expansion index for each public chain was calculated from normalized within-repertoire ranks of inferred template counts. A later analysis computed generation probabilities with a VDJ recombination model fitted to out-of-frame rearrangements, and checked the results against IGoR. A later analysis scored TCR-TCR, TCR-HLA and TCR-CMV co-occurrence with hypergeometric tests, applying a repertoire-size bias correction to TCR pairs. A later analysis estimated false discovery rates by permuting HLA or CMV assignments 20 times. In a later analysis, co-occurring TCRs were grouped with DBSCAN, and TCRdist sequence similarity was added when clustering was performed within HLA-allele-positive subsets. Repertoires with fewer than 30,000 or more than 120,000 public chains were left out of co-occurrence clustering, as were five repertoires with anomalous nucleotide sharing. As stored in TCRdb, this immuneACCESS dataset retains in-frame rearrangements with V and J assigned. A fraction of the clones does not appear; measured against another copy, unresolved V genes explain less than half of the discrepancy, and the remainder lacks a known reason. V, J and clone size were drawn from that table, and D and trimming were deduced from the DNA. The sample records around 45,000 clones, roughly half of which are singletons. The ten biggest clones cover roughly 6% of the sample.

Study-wide conclusions, independent of this receptor: According to the authors, the approach could potentially be generalized to other disease states and immunological phenotypes. A further reported finding was that TCR beta sequences accurately predicted the HLA-A and HLA-B alleles for most subjects in the first cohort. In the study, approximately 150 TCR beta chains were listed as associated with cytomegalovirus. According to a later analysis, most CMV-associated TCR beta chains appeared to be HLA-restricted, and the HLA associations seemed to be driven largely by CMV exposure. A later genetic analysis reported fewer N-insertions in productive TCRs among donors in an Asian-associated ancestry cluster than the roughly 690-donor mean. In an earlier analysis of a few hundred of the donors, most TCR beta V segments were observed in productive rearrangements about 87% or about 30% of the time, broadly matching IMGT annotations. Compared with equally common non-associated chains, HLA-associated TCR beta chains in a later analysis were more clonally expanded and had lower generation probabilities. The earlier analysis of around 600 of the donors excluded fewer than 20 rarely observed V segments, including chromosome 9 orphons, because counts were too low. Specific HLA alleles were associated with 15,000 to 20,000 TCR beta sequences at a false discovery rate of 0.05 in a later analysis. The classifier was reported to diagnose cytomegalovirus status with high specificity and sensitivity in both the original cohort and the validation cohort. CMV serostatus was the only immune exposure information available for the cohort. In this cohort, only TCR beta chains were sequenced, and detectable features were limited by the absence of alpha or paired-chain data. Strong co-occurrence of HLA alleles, especially DR and DQ, made assigning TCR associations to individual alleles difficult. Presence/absence analyses assumed roughly uniform sequencing depth across donors, an assumption that may not hold. In a later genetic analysis, a missense DCLRE1C variant was associated with V-gene and J-gene trimming of TCR beta chains, and the association was replicated in an independent cohort. Three of the identified cytomegalovirus-associated TCR beta chains were confirmed in vitro to be specific for cytomegalovirus antigens. A later analysis found that TCR association rates varied across HLA loci, with DRB1 alleles showing the most associated TCRs and HLA-C alleles the fewest. The sequencing pipeline was judged likely to have produced a cluster of highly shared sequence variants as a technical artifact. Correlated functional status among segregating V segments might reflect linkage disequilibrium, but an unknown experimental factor could not be ruled out. While some public TCRs were present in many individuals, most TCR sequences turned up only very rarely across donors. A later analysis reported that several top co-occurrence clusters appeared linked to parvovirus B19, influenza, CMV and Epstein-Barr virus. The 87-base-pair reads could not distinguish some IMGT-functional V segments, including TRBV6-2 and TRBV6-3, so those segments were excluded. Because HLA typing was missing for some donors at each locus, association tests included only the typed subset.

The chain links TRBV20-1 with TRBJ2-1, with the D gene call left open. Sequenced input: PBMCs. The clonotype originates from a man in his 60s in good health and CMV-seronegative. The bases read TGCAGTGCGGGCCTGAACATCGGGCAGTTCTTC. This yields the protein CSAGLNIGQFF.